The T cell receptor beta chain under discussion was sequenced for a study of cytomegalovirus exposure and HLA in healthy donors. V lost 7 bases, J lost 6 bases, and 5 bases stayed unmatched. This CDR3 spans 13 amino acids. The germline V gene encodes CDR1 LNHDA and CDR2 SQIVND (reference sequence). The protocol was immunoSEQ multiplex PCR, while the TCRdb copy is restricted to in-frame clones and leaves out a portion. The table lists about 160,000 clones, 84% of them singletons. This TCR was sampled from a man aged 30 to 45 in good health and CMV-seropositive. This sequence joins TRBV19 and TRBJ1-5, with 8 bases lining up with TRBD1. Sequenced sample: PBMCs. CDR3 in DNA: TGTGCCAGTACAGGGGGCGTCGCTCAGCCCCAGCATTTT. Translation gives CASTGGVAQPQHF.